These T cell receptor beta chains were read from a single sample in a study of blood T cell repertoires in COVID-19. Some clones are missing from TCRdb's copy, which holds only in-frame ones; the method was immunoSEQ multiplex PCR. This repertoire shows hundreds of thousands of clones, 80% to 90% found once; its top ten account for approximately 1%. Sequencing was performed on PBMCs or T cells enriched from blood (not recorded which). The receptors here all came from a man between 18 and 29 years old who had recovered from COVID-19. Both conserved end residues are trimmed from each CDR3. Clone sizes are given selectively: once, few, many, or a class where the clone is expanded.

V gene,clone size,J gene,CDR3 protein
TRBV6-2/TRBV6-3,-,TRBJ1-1,ASSHTGTTLMNTEAF
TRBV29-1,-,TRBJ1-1,SVSRTVTEAF
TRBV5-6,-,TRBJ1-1,ASSRPTGPTEAF
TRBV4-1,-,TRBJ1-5,ASSQVGTGSMSQH
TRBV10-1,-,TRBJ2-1,ASNNILALDSYNEQF
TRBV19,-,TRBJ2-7,ASSSLGEQY
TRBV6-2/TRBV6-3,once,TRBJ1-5,ASRPSGVNQPQH
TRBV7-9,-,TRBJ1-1,ASNRGPTLGTEAF
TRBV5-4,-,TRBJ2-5,ASSKSDQETQY
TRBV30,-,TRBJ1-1,ASIRGNTEAF
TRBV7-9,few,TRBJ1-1,ASSFSTEGDEAF
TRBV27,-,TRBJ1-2,ASSPTRNYGYT
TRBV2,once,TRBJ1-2,ASSEMRGRGPSSNYGYT
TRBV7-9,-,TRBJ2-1,ASSLAPLADEQF
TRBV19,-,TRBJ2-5,ASTTGGRSGQETQY
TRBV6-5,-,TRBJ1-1,ASSYSTQGSTEAF
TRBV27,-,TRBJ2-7,ASSWSGRPSMHEQY
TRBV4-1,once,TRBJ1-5,ASSQDPSGNQPQH
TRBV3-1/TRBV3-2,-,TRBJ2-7,ASSQDLPGDDEQY
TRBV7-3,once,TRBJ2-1,ASSPGGYNEQF
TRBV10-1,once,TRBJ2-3,ASSESDSTDTQY
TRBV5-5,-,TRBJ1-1,ASSFNSNLNTEAF
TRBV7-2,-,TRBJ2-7,ASSPDRFNSYEQY